Listed below are T cell receptor beta chains from one sample, sequenced in a study of shared clonotypes between healthy human individuals. The protocol was immunoSEQ multiplex PCR, while the TCRdb copy is restricted to in-frame clones and leaves out a portion. The sample shows some 1,100,000 clones, approximately 80% of them seen only once. The sample was memory CD4+ T cells from PBMCs. The receptors originated from a man aged 18 to 30 in good health. Some clones in this sample may be carry-over from other donors' samples. The CDR3 runs from the conserved cysteine through the conserved F or W. Each record gives: clone size, V gene, J gene, D gene, CDR3 DNA, CDR3 protein. D genes are given only for firm matches. Size is stated for part of the rows, as once, few or many counts, or as a class when the clone is expanded.

clone_size: NA; v_call: TRBV4-2; j_call: TRBJ1-2; d_call: NA; cdr3_nt: TGTGCCAGCAGCCAAGATACAGCTAACTATGGCTACACCTTC; cdr3_aa: CASSQDTANYGYTF
clone_size: NA; v_call: TRBV7-9; j_call: TRBJ1-2; d_call: TRBD1; cdr3_nt: TGTGCCAGCAGCTTACGCCCTACAGGGGGCTATGGCTACACCTTC; cdr3_aa: CASSLRPTGGYGYTF
clone_size: NA; v_call: TRBV11-3; j_call: TRBJ2-2; d_call: NA; cdr3_nt: TGTGCCAGCAGCTTTGAGACCTCTGGCACCGGGGAGCTGTTTTTT; cdr3_aa: CASSFETSGTGELFF
clone_size: NA; v_call: TRBV6-6; j_call: TRBJ1-5; d_call: NA; cdr3_nt: TGTGCCAGCAGTTACACTGGGAGGGATCAGCCCCAGCATTTT; cdr3_aa: CASSYTGRDQPQHF
clone_size: NA; v_call: TRBV5-1; j_call: TRBJ1-2; d_call: NA; cdr3_nt: TGCGCCAGCAGCTTGGCGGTAGGGCGAAACTATGGCTACACCTTC; cdr3_aa: CASSLAVGRNYGYTF
clone_size: NA; v_call: TRBV5-1; j_call: TRBJ2-5; d_call: NA; cdr3_nt: TGCGCCAGCAGCAGGGAATGGGAGGAGACCCAGTACTTC; cdr3_aa: CASSREWEETQYF
clone_size: NA; v_call: TRBV23-1; j_call: TRBJ1-3; d_call: NA; cdr3_nt: TGCGCCAGCAGTCAATCGCGGGGTATAACTGGAAACACCATATATTTT; cdr3_aa: CASSQSRGITGNTIYF
clone_size: once; v_call: TRBV18; j_call: TRBJ2-1; d_call: NA; cdr3_nt: TGTGCCAGCTCACCGTTCGGTCGAGACTCCTACAATGAGCAGTTCTTC; cdr3_aa: CASSPFGRDSYNEQFF
clone_size: NA; v_call: TRBV11-3; j_call: TRBJ2-5; d_call: TRBD2; cdr3_nt: TGTGCCAGCAGCCGGGGGACTAGCGGTTCCCAAGAGACCCAGTACTTC; cdr3_aa: CASSRGTSGSQETQYF
clone_size: NA; v_call: TRBV5-4; j_call: TRBJ2-5; d_call: NA; cdr3_nt: TGTGCCAGCAGCTTGGCAGTCTCGGACCAAGAGACCCAGTACTTC; cdr3_aa: CASSLAVSDQETQYF
clone_size: many; v_call: TRBV5-1; j_call: TRBJ2-5; d_call: NA; cdr3_nt: TGCGCCAGCAGCCAGGGGGGCACTAGGGAAGAGACCCAGTACTTC; cdr3_aa: CASSQGGTREETQYF
clone_size: NA; v_call: TRBV30; j_call: TRBJ1-2; d_call: TRBD1; cdr3_nt: TGTGCCTGGACGGGAGGACAGGTGGGCTACACCTTC; cdr3_aa: CAWTGGQVGYTF
clone_size: NA; v_call: TRBV19; j_call: TRBJ2-7; d_call: NA; cdr3_nt: TGTGCCAGTAGTCCCACAGGGTACTACTACGAGCAGTACTTC; cdr3_aa: CASSPTGYYYEQYF
clone_size: NA; v_call: TRBV5-4; j_call: TRBJ1-1; d_call: TRBD1; cdr3_nt: TGTGCCAGCAGCTTGGCGTCAGGGGGCGCGGGGAACACTGAAGCTTTCTTT; cdr3_aa: CASSLASGGAGNTEAFF
clone_size: NA; v_call: TRBV6-6; j_call: TRBJ1-2; d_call: NA; cdr3_nt: TGTGCCAGCAGCCATGGGGGAGGTGATCATGGCTACACCTTC; cdr3_aa: CASSHGGGDHGYTF
clone_size: NA; v_call: TRBV25-1; j_call: TRBJ2-2; d_call: TRBD2; cdr3_nt: TGTGCCAGCAGTGAATATCGACTAGCGGGAGACACCGGGGAGCTGTTTTTT; cdr3_aa: CASSEYRLAGDTGELFF
clone_size: NA; v_call: TRBV6-4; j_call: TRBJ2-1; d_call: TRBD2; cdr3_nt: TGTGCCAGCAGTGACTGGAGCGGGAGTAGGGATGAGCAGTTCTTC; cdr3_aa: CASSDWSGSRDEQFF
clone_size: few; v_call: TRBV19; j_call: TRBJ1-1; d_call: NA; cdr3_nt: TGTGCCAGTAGTACGGTCGCTGAAGCTTTCTTT; cdr3_aa: CASSTVAEAFF
clone_size: NA; v_call: TRBV7-9; j_call: TRBJ2-1; d_call: TRBD1; cdr3_nt: TGTGCCAGCACATCCGGGACAGGGTACAATGAGCAGTTCTTC; cdr3_aa: CASTSGTGYNEQFF
clone_size: NA; v_call: TRBV21-1; j_call: TRBJ1-4; d_call: NA; cdr3_nt: TGTGCCAGCAGCAAATATCGGAGAGACAATGCAACTAATGAAAAACTGTTTTTT; cdr3_aa: CASSKYRRDNATNEKLFF
clone_size: NA; v_call: TRBV28; j_call: TRBJ2-1; d_call: NA; cdr3_nt: TGTGCCAGCAGTTCTCCGGAGGTCAACTCCTACAATGAGCAGTTCTTC; cdr3_aa: CASSSPEVNSYNEQFF
clone_size: many; v_call: TRBV19; j_call: TRBJ1-2; d_call: TRBD1; cdr3_nt: TGTGCCAGTAGTATAGGAGGGGGCGGCAAGCCCTATGGCTACACCTTC; cdr3_aa: CASSIGGGGKPYGYTF
clone_size: few; v_call: TRBV20-1; j_call: TRBJ1-4; d_call: NA; cdr3_nt: TGCAGTGCTAAAGTGGGGGAAAAACTGTTTTTT; cdr3_aa: CSAKVGEKLFF
clone_size: few; v_call: TRBV5-1; j_call: TRBJ2-3; d_call: NA; cdr3_nt: TGCGCCAGCAGCTGGACAGATGCTTCGACAGATACGCAGTATTTT; cdr3_aa: CASSWTDASTDTQYF
clone_size: few; v_call: TRBV19; j_call: TRBJ2-2; d_call: NA; cdr3_nt: TGTGCCAGTAGGCCGGGACTTTTGAACACCGGGGAGCTGTTTTTT; cdr3_aa: CASRPGLLNTGELFF
clone_size: NA; v_call: TRBV2; j_call: TRBJ2-5; d_call: NA; cdr3_nt: TGTGCCAGCACCGGGGCACAAGAGACCCAGTACTTC; cdr3_aa: CASTGAQETQYF
clone_size: few; v_call: TRBV7-9; j_call: TRBJ2-1; d_call: NA; cdr3_nt: TGTGCCAGCAGCTTATTCAACCGGTATGAGCAGTTCTTC; cdr3_aa: CASSLFNRYEQFF
clone_size: few; v_call: TRBV28; j_call: TRBJ1-4; d_call: TRBD1; cdr3_nt: TGTGCCAGCAGTGCAACCCGGGACAGGGATGAAAAACTGTTTTTT; cdr3_aa: CASSATRDRDEKLFF